These T cell receptor beta chains were read from a single sample in a study of cytomegalovirus exposure and HLA in healthy donors. Sequencing was performed with immunoSEQ multiplex PCR; in TCRdb, only in-frame clones are kept and a portion is missing. The repertoire consists of under 250,000 clones, with 75% to 80% occurring once and the leading ten covering approximately 1.8%. The material sequenced was PBMCs. Receptor source: a male donor in good health and CMV-seronegative. Both conserved end residues are part of each CDR3. Fields, in order: V gene, J gene, CDR3 length, CDR3 protein.

TRBV7-9	NA	15	CASSKGDSTTYEQYF
TRBV6-6	TRBJ2-3	16	CASSYGSGGVTDTQYF
TRBV5-4	TRBJ1-1	15	CASSPDGHLNTEAFF
TRBV5-6	TRBJ2-7	13	CASSIGEAYEQYF
TRBV28	TRBJ1-2	15	CASKLRRTGEGGYTF
TRBV21-1	TRBJ2-7	16	CASSKAQGQGGYEQYF
TRBV15	TRBJ2-3	13	CATTGQDPDTQYF
TRBV5-4	TRBJ1-1	14	CASSLGGPNTEAFF
TRBV7-2	TRBJ2-7	15	CASSFPGQGPYEQYF
TRBV7-9	TRBJ2-3	15	CASRSPGLALDTQYF
TRBV6-1	TRBJ2-5	15	CASSDPGTGTETQYF
TRBV30	TRBJ2-7	12	CAWGTGVGEQYF
TRBV5-6	TRBJ2-7	15	CASSFVRGSPYEQYF
TRBV21-1	TRBJ1-3	13	CASTPGARNTIYF
TRBV27	TRBJ1-6	14	CASSFGQGNSPLHF
TRBV15	TRBJ2-7	18	CATSTTGSGTRHTYEQYF
TRBV4-3	TRBJ2-7	14	CASSQGQGAYEQYF
TRBV5-8	TRBJ2-1	15	CASSKRGSRYNEQFF
TRBV9	TRBJ2-1	16	CASSGLAGGSYNEQFF
TRBV2	TRBJ2-1	13	CASSGEGGNEQFF
TRBV5-4	TRBJ2-7	14	CASSLGRTTYEQYF
TRBV19	TRBJ2-4	17	CASTKDNRGKAKNIQYF
TRBV2	TRBJ1-1	13	CATEPERDTEAFF
TRBV2	TRBJ2-1	13	CASAWRDPNEQFF
TRBV23-1	TRBJ1-5	16	CASSQAGTYSNQPQHF
TRBV27	TRBJ2-3	17	CASSSPGLAGGTDTQYF
TRBV7-9	TRBJ2-3	15	CASSSSGGVTDTQYF
TRBV27	TRBJ2-1	14	CASAVVGGRNEQFF
TRBV7-2	TRBJ2-3	14	CASSLAPGANTQYF
TRBV28	TRBJ1-1	14	CASSLGTGGTEAFF
TRBV7-8	TRBJ1-2	12	CASSQGPDGYTF
TRBV10-3	TRBJ2-1	17	CAISDPSAGGSGNEQFF
TRBV7-3	TRBJ2-5	18	CASSRAGLAGGHQETQYF
TRBV6-5	TRBJ1-1	14	CASSYGQLNTEAFF
TRBV2	TRBJ2-3	14	CASSETGLGDTQYF
TRBV5-1	TRBJ1-2	15	CASSLEDRGLYGYTF
TRBV6-5	TRBJ1-2	15	CASSLARRGQGGYTF
TRBV12-5	TRBJ2-7	12	CASQGTGREQYF
TRBV9	TRBJ1-2	12	CASRTGNYGYTF
TRBV19	TRBJ1-5	15	CASRPRGFGNQPQHF
TRBV4-1	NA	15	CASSPWGQSKGEQYF
TRBV7-9	TRBJ2-7	16	CASSLARLVRDYEQYF
TRBV7-2	TRBJ1-2	14	CASSLRTGDRGYTF
TRBV6-5	TRBJ2-2	16	CASSWDRPSTTGELFF
TRBV29-1	TRBJ1-1	13	CSVFRTGNTEAFF
TRBV4-3	TRBJ2-6	18	CASSLSGQTISGANVLTF
TRBV7-9	TRBJ2-7	14	CASSLPGGPYEQYF
TRBV5-1	TRBJ2-2	15	CASSFTWSNTGELFF
TRBV14	TRBJ2-7	14	CASSPSGRADEQYF
TRBV28	TRBJ2-7	16	CASSSPGLAGTYEQYF
TRBV5-1	TRBJ2-7	12	CASSLRGYEQYF
TRBV13	NA	14	CASSLGQVSYEQYF
TRBV11-2	TRBJ2-7	13	CASTLGDDREQYF
TRBV7-9	TRBJ1-6	15	CASSPGQGYNSPLHF
TRBV27	TRBJ1-4	16	CASSLEASGEGEKLFF